This T cell receptor (beta chain) was documented in a study of blood T cells in healthy people across ages. This CDR3 is 14 amino acids long. V lost 5 bases and J 0 bases, leaving 10 bases between the germline ends. Germline V gene sequence: CDR1 SGHTA, CDR2 FQGNSA. Regarding this clonotype: Its specificity is unknown.

Together with a sample-barcoded 5' primer, a J-beta primer mix was included in a second PCR lasting about 6 to 11 cycles. TCRdb re-analysed the 5' RACE reads in MiXCR, keeping a single row per CDR3 protein. The top ten hold 18% of the sample, which has 850,000 to 1,300,000 distinct CDR3 sequences, more than 35% seen once. Points from the study as a whole: Nothing was known about donor CMV status, and this possibly confounded expanded clonotype changes.

The receptor's source is a woman in her fifties or sixties in good health. The chain carries TRBV7-2 and TRBJ1-1, with a tentative D call TRBD1 (5 bases). The material sequenced was blood. The CDR3 region is CASSPGLMNTEAFF. In nucleotides, the CDR3 is TGTGCCAGCAGCCCGGGACTCATGAACACTGAAGCTTTCTTT.